The 17 T cell receptor beta chains presented below share a single source sample, sequenced in a study of blood T cell repertoires in COVID-19. Some clones are missing from TCRdb's copy, which holds only in-frame ones; the method was immunoSEQ multiplex PCR. The sample includes roughly 95,000 clones, under 95% seen only once; the top ten take just under 4%. The sample taken for sequencing was peripheral blood. These receptors came from a woman in her forties or fifties in a cohort sampled during active COVID-19.

V and J are TRBV3-1 (or the pseudogene TRBV3-2) and TRBJ1-4; possibly TRBD1 for D (5 bases). Germline CDR1 reads LGHDT; CDR2 reads YNNKEL (reference sequence). The V gene lost 3 bases and the J gene lost 14 bases, with 22 bases spanning the gap. The CDR3 is 15 amino acids. CDR3 region: CASSQYQGEQARLFF. CDR3 nucleotides: TGTGCCAGCAGCCAGTATCAAGGGGAACAGGCGCGGCTGTTTTTT.

J is TRBJ2-7 and V is TRBV7-6; 7 nucleotides align to TRBD1. The junction had 13 bases not matched to a gene; V was cut back by 5 bases and J by 6 bases. Germline-derived CDR1 and CDR2 are SGHVS and FNYEAQ. The CDR3 consists of 15 residues. The CDR3 protein is CASSPGLTQGREQYF. The CDR3, as DNA: TGTGCCAGCAGCCCCGGACTGACACAGGGGCGCGAGCAGTACTTC.

V is TRBV5-8 and J is TRBJ1-5, with no clear D. From germline, CDR1 is SGHTS and CDR2 YDEGEE. The CDR3 length is 14 residues. V lost 2 bases and J lost 2, with 8 bases in between. CDR3 residues: CASSFRVGNQPQHF. The CDR3 DNA reads as TGTGCCAGCAGCTTTCGGGTAGGCAATCAGCCCCAGCATTTT.

V and J are TRBV6-5 and TRBJ1-4, with D uncertain. The CDR3 loop spans 12 amino acids. V was trimmed by 6 bases and J by 5 bases, leaving 7 bases between them. The germline V gene encodes CDR1 MNHEY and CDR2 SVGAGI. The CDR3 DNA sequence: TGTGCCAGCAGGGCGGGGAATGAAAAACTGTTTTTT. It translates to CASRAGNEKLFF.

This clone has just one count. The chain uses TRBV15 and TRBJ1-1, with 8 bases fitting TRBD1. The V and J ends lost 2 bases and 7 bases, in that order; junction bases with no gene match: 6. The germline V gene encodes CDR1 LNHNV and CDR2 YYDKDF (reference sequence). This CDR3 has 14 residues. CDR3 coding DNA: TGTGCCACCAGCAGAACCATGGACAGGGATGAAGCTTTCTTT. It encodes CATSRTMDRDEAFF.

The V gene is TRBV6-2 or TRBV6-3, the J gene TRBJ2-2; possible D gene TRBD2, 5 bases. The CDR3 has 16 amino acids. V lost 7 bases and J 6 bases, leaving 21 bases between the germline ends. CDR1 is MNHEY and CDR2 is SVGEGT in the germline V gene. Here the CDR3 reads CASTPPVRVPPGELFF. The CDR3, as DNA: TGTGCCAGCACCCCACCGGTGCGGGTCCCTCCCGGGGAGCTGTTTTTT.

V and J are TRBV7-2 and TRBJ2-7; D unresolved. Per germline, CDR1 SGHTA and CDR2 FQGNSA. CDR3 length equals 15 residues. Trimming pared 3 bases from V and 0 bases from J, leaving 12 bases between. CDR3 nucleotides: TGTGCCAGCAGCTTCGCCGACACCATCTCCTACGAGCAGTACTTC. Its translation: CASSFADTISYEQYF.

The rearrangement uses TRBV29-1 and TRBJ1-2; 7 bases line up with TRBD1. The V gene end was trimmed by 5 bases and the J gene end by 3 bases; junction bases not matched to a gene: 3. CDR1 and CDR2 from the germline V gene are SQVTM and ANQGSEA. The CDR3 is made up of 12 amino acids. CDR3 in amino acids: CSVSGTDYGYTF. The DNA of the CDR3 is TGCAGCGTTTCCGGGACAGACTATGGCTACACCTTC. The full variable domain, completed using reference TRBV29-1 and TRBJ1-2, is SAVISQKPSRDICQRGTSLTIQCQVDSQVTMMFWYRQQPGQSLTLIATANQGSEATYESGFVIDKFPISRPNLTFSTLTVSNMSPEDSSIYLCSVSGTDYGYTFGSGTRLTVV.

This chain links TRBV6-1 with TRBJ2-7; D unresolved. Trimming took off 0 bases at V and 7 bases at J, with 13 bases between the two ends. From germline, CDR1 is MNHNS and CDR2 SASEGT. The CDR3 extends over 14 amino acids. CDR3 protein: CASSEANSFGEQYF. The CDR3 DNA reads as TGTGCCAGCAGTGAAGCTAACTCCTTCGGGGAGCAGTACTTC.

The rearrangement links TRBV19 to TRBJ2-2; unclear D gene. Germline loops: CDR1 LNHDA, CDR2 SQIVND (reference sequence). V was shortened by 6 bases and J by 5 bases, with 13 bases between the two germline ends. The CDR3 covers 14 residues. CDR3 protein: CASSALGGTGELFF. The CDR3 DNA sequence: TGTGCCAGTAGCGCTCTAGGTGGGACCGGGGAGCTGTTTTTT.

The CDR3 sequence is CASSKSRDCRSYEQYF. The CDR3, as DNA: TGTGCCAGCAGCAAGAGCCGGGACTGCCGCTCCTACGAGCAGTACTTC. V gene TRBV21-1 combines with J gene TRBJ2-7; TRBD2, the table's D call, lacks a check against the DNA. TRBV21-1 is flagged as a pseudogene. The CDR3 runs 16 residues.

The chain has TRBV2 and TRBJ2-5, with 9 positions matching TRBD2. Germline CDR1 and CDR2: SNHLY and FYNNEI. The CDR3 contains 16 residues. Losses at the gene ends were 3 bases for V and 4 bases for J; bases not matched to a gene: 9. Here the CDR3 DNA reads TGTGCCAGCAGTGAGGGAACTAGCGGGTCTGGAGAGACCCAGTACTTC. Its protein is CASSEGTSGSGETQYF.

This clone occurred a few times. V gene TRBV5-1 combines with J gene TRBJ2-5, with D unresolved. Trimming removed 4 bases at V and 5 bases at J, with 9 bases between. Germline V gives CDR1 SGHRS, CDR2 YFSETQ. The CDR3 length is 12 residues. This chain's CDR3 is CASSLSRETQYF. For the CDR3, the DNA is TGCGCCAGCAGCCTGTCCCGGGAGACCCAGTACTTC.

V and J are TRBV6-6 and TRBJ2-2, with D perhaps matching TRBD2 (7 bases). The germline V gene has CDR1 MNHNY and CDR2 SVGAGI (reference sequence). Trimming took off 2 bases at V and 5 bases at J, with 15 bases between the two ends. The CDR3 has 16 residues. CDR3 in amino acids: CASSYDRGAGTGELFF. The CDR3 coding sequence is TGTGCCAGCAGTTACGACCGGGGGGCGGGGACCGGGGAGCTGTTTTTT.

The chain has TRBV29-1 and TRBJ1-4; TRBD1 is a possible D gene (6 bases). V was trimmed by 5 bases and J by 8 bases, leaving 15 bases between them. The CDR3 extends over 13 amino acids. The germline V gene encodes CDR1 SQVTM and CDR2 ANQGSEA. In DNA, the CDR3 is TGCAGCGTTAAGGGGGGGCTGAGAGAAAAACTGTTTTTT. It is translated as CSVKGGLREKLFF.

The V gene is TRBV4-2, the J gene TRBJ1-4; D is undetermined. V was shortened by 0 bases and J by 8 bases, with 10 bases between the two germline ends. Germline CDR1 is LGHNA and CDR2 is YNFKEQ. The CDR3 loop spans 14 amino acids. The CDR3 protein is CASSQDLGAEKLFF. Here the CDR3 DNA reads TGTGCCAGCAGCCAAGATCTCGGAGCGGAAAAACTGTTTTTT.

V is TRBV9 and J is TRBJ1-2; 8 bases fit TRBD1. Germline CDR1 and CDR2: SGDLS and YYNGEE. The junction had 3 bases not matched to a gene; V was cut back by 0 bases and J by 5 bases. This CDR3 has 14 amino acids. The CDR3 reads CASSVGTGNYGYTF. The CDR3 bases are TGTGCCAGCAGCGTAGGGACAGGGAATTATGGCTACACCTTC.